A single sample gave rise to the 4 T cell receptor beta chains below, sequenced in a study of blood T cell repertoires in COVID-19. The repertoire was sequenced with immunoSEQ multiplex PCR; TCRdb's copy has only in-frame clones and lacks some. The data show about 36,000 clones, approximately 80% seen once. Sequenced: peripheral blood. These receptors came from a human donor in a cohort sampled during active COVID-19.

The rearrangement links TRBV12-3 or TRBV12-4 to TRBJ1-3; D gene unclear. The CDR3 totals 11 residues. V was shortened by 7 bases and J by 3 bases, with 4 bases between the two germline ends. CDR3 nucleotide sequence: TGTGCCAGCAATAGTGGAAACACCATATATTTT. Its protein is CASNSGNTIYF.

The V call is TRBV28, the J call TRBJ2-7, with D perhaps TRBD1 (6 bases). Germline lookup yields CDR1 MDHEN and CDR2 SYDVKM. The CDR3 is made up of 15 amino acids. The V gene lost 4 bases and the J gene lost 2 bases, with 15 bases spanning the gap. CDR3 nucleotides: TGTGCCAGCAGTTCTTTACCGGACAGCCCCTACGAGCAGTACTTC. As protein: CASSSLPDSPYEQYF.

This chain uses TRBV6-5 with TRBJ1-6, with D hard to call. Trimming shortened V by 11 bases and J by 10 bases, and 18 bases separated the two germline ends. CDR3 size: 13 residues. Germline V gene lookup returns CDR1 MNHEY and CDR2 SVGAGI. The chain's CDR3 is CAGDELNGSPLHF. The CDR3 DNA reads TGTGCCGGAGACGAGTTAAACGGGTCACCCCTCCACTTT.

The rearrangement uses TRBV5-4 and TRBJ1-3; TRBD1 might be the D (5 bases). The CDR3 is 14 amino acids. V lost 6 bases and J lost 0, with 10 bases in between. Germline loops: CDR1 SGHNT, CDR2 YYREEE (reference sequence). The CDR3 nucleotides read TGTGCCAGCACCGACAGAATCTCTGGAAACACCATATATTTT. As protein: CASTDRISGNTIYF.